Reported below is one T cell receptor beta chain. The junction departs from germline at one end; a sequencing error may be responsible. A sample-barcoded 5' primer and a J-beta primer mix were used in a second PCR of about 7 to 12 cycles. Each cDNA molecule, via a template-switch adaptor with 12 random nucleotides, was tagged. In TCRdb, the 5' RACE reads were re-called with MiXCR into one record per CDR3 protein. In the table there are around 1,000,000 distinct CDR3 sequences, about 25% of which are singletons. Every donor contributed about 10 milliliters of peripheral blood by blood draw. These data come from a study of blood T cells in healthy people across ages. Per the germline V gene, CDR1 is MDHEN and CDR2 is SYDVKM. The CDR3 contains 11 residues. These data were also reused for a study on T cells of mothers and their children.

The chain recombines TRBV28 with TRBJ2-5; D perhaps matches TRBD1 (6 bases). What was sequenced was blood. The TCR sequence derives from a girl aged 2-10 years in good health. Here the CDR3 DNA reads TGTGCCAGCAGTTTTGGGCAGGGGCTATTCTTC. It translates to CASSFGQGLFF.